This T cell receptor beta chain was sequenced in a study of PD-L1 blockade in urothelial cancer. Study in general: Patients' histories included 0 to 3 prior chemotherapy regimens. Counts from blood samples showed a median of 141,255 T cells. Findings of the study overall: Tumor-associated clones in blood expanded more at 3 weeks in durable-benefit patients.

As to this clone: Its antigen is currently unknown.

Sequenced by immunoSEQ multiplex PCR; TCRdb stores in-frame clones only, minus some. This sample has 80,000 to 130,000 clones; over 80% occur once, and the top ten carry just over 0.9%. J gave up 4 bases and V 0 bases, and 7 bases lay outside the gene matches. The CDR3 is 17 residues long. Per the germline V gene, CDR1 is SGDLS and CDR2 is YYNGEE. Source: PBMCs, taken around atezolizumab (anti-PD-L1) treatment. V gene TRBV9 combines with J gene TRBJ2-5, with 12 bases fitting TRBD2. This receptor was obtained from a woman of 80 years or more with urothelial cancer. The CDR3 protein is CASSVAASGRAGETQYF. CDR3 DNA: TGTGCCAGCAGCGTAGCGGCTAGCGGGAGGGCCGGAGAGACCCAGTACTTC. The full variable domain, in which reference TRBV9 and TRBJ2-5 provide the parts outside the CDR3, is DSGVTQTPKHLITATGQRVTLRCSPRSGDLSVYWYQQSLDQGLQFLIQYYNGEERAKGNILERFSAQQFPDLHSELNLSSLELGDSALYFCASSVAASGRAGETQYFGPGTRLLVL.